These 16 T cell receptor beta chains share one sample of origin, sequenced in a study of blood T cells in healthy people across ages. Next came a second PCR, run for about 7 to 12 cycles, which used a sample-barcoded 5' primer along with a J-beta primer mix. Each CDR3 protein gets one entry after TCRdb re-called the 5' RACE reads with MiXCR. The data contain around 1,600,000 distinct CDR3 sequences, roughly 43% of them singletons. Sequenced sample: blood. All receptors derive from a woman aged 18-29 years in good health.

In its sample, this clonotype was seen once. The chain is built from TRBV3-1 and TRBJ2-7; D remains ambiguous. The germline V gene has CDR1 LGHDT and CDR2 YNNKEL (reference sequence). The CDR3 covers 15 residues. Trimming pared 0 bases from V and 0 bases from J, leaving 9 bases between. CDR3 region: CASSQDLLSSYEQYF. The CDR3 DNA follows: TGTGCCAGCAGCCAAGATTTACTCAGCTCCTACGAGCAGTACTTC.

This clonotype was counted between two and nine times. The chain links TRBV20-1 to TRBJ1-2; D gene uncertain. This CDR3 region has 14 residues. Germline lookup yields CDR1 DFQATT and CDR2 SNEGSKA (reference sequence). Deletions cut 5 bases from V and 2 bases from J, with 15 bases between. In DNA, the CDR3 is TGCAGTGCTCCGGACTTCTCGGTGAACTATGGCTACACCTTC. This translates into CSAPDFSVNYGYTF.

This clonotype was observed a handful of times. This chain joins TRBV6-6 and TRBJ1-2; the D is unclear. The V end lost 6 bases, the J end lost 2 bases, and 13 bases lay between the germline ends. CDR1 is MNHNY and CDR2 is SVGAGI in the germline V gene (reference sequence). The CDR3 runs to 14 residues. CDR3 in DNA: TGTGCCAGCAGGTTCGGGCAGGAGAACTATGGCTACACCTTC. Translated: CASRFGQENYGYTF.

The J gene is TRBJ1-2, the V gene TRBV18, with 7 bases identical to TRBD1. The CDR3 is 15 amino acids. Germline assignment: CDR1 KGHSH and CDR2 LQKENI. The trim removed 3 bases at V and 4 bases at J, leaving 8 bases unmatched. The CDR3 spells CASSPDRLPGYGYTF. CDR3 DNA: TGTGCCAGCTCACCGGACAGGCTGCCTGGCTATGGCTACACCTTC.

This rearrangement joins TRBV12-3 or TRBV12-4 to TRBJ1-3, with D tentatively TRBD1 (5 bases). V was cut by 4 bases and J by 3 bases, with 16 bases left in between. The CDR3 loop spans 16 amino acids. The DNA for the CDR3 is TGTGCCAGCAGTTCTGGGACGGGGCAAGATGGAAACACCATATATTTT. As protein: CASSSGTGQDGNTIYF.

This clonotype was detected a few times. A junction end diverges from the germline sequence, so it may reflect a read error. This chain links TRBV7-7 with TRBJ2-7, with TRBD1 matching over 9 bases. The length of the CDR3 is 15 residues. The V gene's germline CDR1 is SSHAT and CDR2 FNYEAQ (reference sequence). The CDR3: CASSLTQGAHNEQYF. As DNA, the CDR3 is TGTGCTAGCAGCTTAACACAGGGGGCTCACAATGAGCAGTACTTC. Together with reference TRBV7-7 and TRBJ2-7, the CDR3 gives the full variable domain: GAGVSQSPRYKVTKRGQDVTLRCDPISSHATLYWYQQALGQGPEFLTYFNYEAQPDKSGLPSDRFSAERPEGSISTLTIQRTEQRDSAMYRCASSLTQGAHNEQYFGPGTRLTVT.

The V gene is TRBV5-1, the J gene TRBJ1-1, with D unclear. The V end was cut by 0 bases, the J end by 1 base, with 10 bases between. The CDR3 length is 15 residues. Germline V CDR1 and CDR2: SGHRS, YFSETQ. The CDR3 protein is CASSLAWAANTEAFF. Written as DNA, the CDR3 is TGCGCCAGCAGCTTGGCCTGGGCAGCGAACACTGAAGCTTTCTTT. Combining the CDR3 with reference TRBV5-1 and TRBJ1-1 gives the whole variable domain KAGVTQTPRYLIKTRGQQVTLSCSPISGHRSVSWYQQTPGQGLQFLFEYFSETQRNKGNFPGRFSGRQFSNSRSEMNVSTLELGDSALYLCASSLAWAANTEAFFGQGTRLTVV.

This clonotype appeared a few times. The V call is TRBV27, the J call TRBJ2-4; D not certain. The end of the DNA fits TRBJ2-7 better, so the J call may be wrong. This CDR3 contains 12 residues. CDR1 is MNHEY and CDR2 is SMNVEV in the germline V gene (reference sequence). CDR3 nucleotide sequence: TGTGCCAGCAGACCATCGGTCTACGAGCAGTACTTC. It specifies CASRPSVYEQYF.

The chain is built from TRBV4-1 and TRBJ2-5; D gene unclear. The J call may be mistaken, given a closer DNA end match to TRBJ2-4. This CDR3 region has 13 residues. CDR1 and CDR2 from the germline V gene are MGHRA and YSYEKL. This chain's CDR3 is CASSQVVSDIQYF. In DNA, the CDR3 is TGCGCCAGCAGCCAGGTAGTGAGTGACATTCAGTACTTC.

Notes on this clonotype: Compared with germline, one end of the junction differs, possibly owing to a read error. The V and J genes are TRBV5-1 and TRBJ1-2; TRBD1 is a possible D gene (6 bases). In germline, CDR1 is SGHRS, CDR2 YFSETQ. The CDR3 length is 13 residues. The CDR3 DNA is TGCGCCGGCAGCCCTCAGGACAGCTATGGCTACACCTTC. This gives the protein CAGSPQDSYGYTF.

The CDR3 DNA is TGCGCCAGCAGCGGGGGGACGCTCGGACCTTATGGCTACACCTTC. Translation gives CASSGGTLGPYGYTF. The chain recombines TRBV5-1 with TRBJ1-2; D is perhaps TRBD1 (5 bases). V was trimmed by 4 bases and J by 5 bases, leaving 18 bases between them. Germline values: CDR1 SGHRS, CDR2 YFSETQ. The CDR3 has 15 residues.

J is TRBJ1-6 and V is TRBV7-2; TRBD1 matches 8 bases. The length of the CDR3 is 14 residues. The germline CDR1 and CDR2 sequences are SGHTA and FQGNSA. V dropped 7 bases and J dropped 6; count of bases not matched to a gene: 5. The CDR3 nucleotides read TGTGCCAGCATCTCAGACAGGGGTAATTCACCCCTCCACTTT. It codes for CASISDRGNSPLHF.

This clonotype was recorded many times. The CDR3 region is CASSVRNHEQFF. The CDR3, as DNA: TGTGCCAGCAGCGTCCGTAACCATGAGCAGTTCTTC. The V gene is TRBV12-3 or TRBV12-4, the J gene TRBJ2-1; D gene ambiguous. This CDR3 is 12 amino acids long. Trimming stripped 6 bases from V and 8 bases from J, with 11 bases between.

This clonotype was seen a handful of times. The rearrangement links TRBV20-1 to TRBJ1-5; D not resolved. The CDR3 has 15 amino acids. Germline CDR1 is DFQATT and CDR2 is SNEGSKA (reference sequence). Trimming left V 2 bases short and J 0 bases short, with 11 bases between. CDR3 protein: CSARSLQNSNQPQHF. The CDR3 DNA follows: TGCAGTGCTAGATCCTTACAGAATAGCAATCAGCCCCAGCATTTT.

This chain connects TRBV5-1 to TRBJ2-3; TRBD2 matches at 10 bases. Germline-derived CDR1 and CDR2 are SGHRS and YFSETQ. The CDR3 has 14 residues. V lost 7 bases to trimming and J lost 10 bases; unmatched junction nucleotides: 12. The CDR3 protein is CASWTGLAGEAQYF. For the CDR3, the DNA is TGCGCCAGCTGGACGGGGCTAGCGGGAGAGGCGCAGTATTTT.

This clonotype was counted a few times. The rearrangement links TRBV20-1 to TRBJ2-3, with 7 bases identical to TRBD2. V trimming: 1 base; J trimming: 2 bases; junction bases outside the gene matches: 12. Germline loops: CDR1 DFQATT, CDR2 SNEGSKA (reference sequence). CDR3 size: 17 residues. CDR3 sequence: CSARVVLRGTFTDTQYF. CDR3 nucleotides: TGCAGTGCTAGAGTTGTTTTGCGGGGGACCTTCACAGATACGCAGTATTTT.